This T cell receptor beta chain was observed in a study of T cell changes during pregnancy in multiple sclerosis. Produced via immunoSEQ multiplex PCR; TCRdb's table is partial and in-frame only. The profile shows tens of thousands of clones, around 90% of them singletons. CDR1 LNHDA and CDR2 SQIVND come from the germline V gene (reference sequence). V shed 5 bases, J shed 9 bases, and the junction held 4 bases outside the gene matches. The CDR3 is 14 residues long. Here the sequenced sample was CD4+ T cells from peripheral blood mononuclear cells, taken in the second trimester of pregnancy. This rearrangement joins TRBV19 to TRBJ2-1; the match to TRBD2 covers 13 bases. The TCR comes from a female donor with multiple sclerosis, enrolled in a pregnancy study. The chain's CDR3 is CASSLLAGGPEQFF. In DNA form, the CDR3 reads TGTGCCAGTAGTTTACTAGCGGGAGGGCCTGAGCAGTTCTTC.